A single sample gave rise to the 8 T cell receptor beta chains below, sequenced in a study of cytomegalovirus exposure and HLA in healthy donors. The study ran its PCR with 60 Vbeta and 13 Jbeta primers. Assay: immunoSEQ multiplex PCR; the TCRdb copy retains only in-frame clones and omits some. The profile shows approximately 180,000 clones, 70% to 80% of them singletons. Sequenced: PBMCs. These receptors were collected from a woman aged 50 to 60 in good health and CMV-seronegative.

The chain couples TRBV28 to TRBJ2-7, with a possible D match to TRBD1 (6 bases). CDR3 size: 14 residues. Germline CDR1 reads MDHEN; CDR2 reads SYDVKM. Trimming shortened V by 2 bases and J by 9 bases, and 17 bases separated the two germline ends. CDR3 amino acids: CASSLQGRRSGQYF. The CDR3 region has the DNA TGTGCCAGCAGTTTACAGGGGCGCAGATCGGGGCAGTACTTC.

V gene TRBV9 combines with J gene TRBJ2-2; 8 bases are a match to TRBD2. Germline CDR1 SGDLS, CDR2 YYNGEE. V dropped 4 bases and J dropped 7; count of bases not matched to a gene: 9. CDR3 length equals 15 residues. The CDR3 DNA reads TGTGCCAGCAGCCCAGCAGCGGGGGTGGGCGGGGAGCTGTTTTTT. Protein: CASSPAAGVGGELFF. Full variable domain (missing parts from reference TRBV9 and TRBJ2-2): DSGVTQTPKHLITATGQRVTLRCSPRSGDLSVYWYQQSLDQGLQFLIQYYNGEERAKGNILERFSAQQFPDLHSELNLSSLELGDSALYFCASSPAAGVGGELFFGEGSRLTVL.

The CDR3 sequence is CASRSSRGQETEAFF. CDR3 DNA: TGTGCCAGCAGATCAAGTCGGGGACAGGAAACTGAAGCTTTCTTT. The chain joins TRBV7-8 to TRBJ1-1; 8 positions agree with TRBD1. This CDR3 has 15 residues. CDR1 is SGHVS, CDR2 FQNEAQ, per germline. With V trimmed by 6 bases and J by 5 bases, 11 bases remained unmatched. Together with reference TRBV7-8 and TRBJ1-1, the CDR3 gives the full variable domain: GAGVSQSPRYKVAKRGQDVALRCDPISGHVSLFWYQQALGQGPEFLTYFQNEAQLDKSGLPSDRFFAERPEGSVSTLKIQRTQQEDSAVYLCASRSSRGQETEAFFGQGTRLTVV.

This clone was detected only once. The V call is TRBV4-3, the J call TRBJ2-7; TRBD1 agrees at 8 bases. The CDR3 spans 15 residues. Germline CDR1 and CDR2: LGHNA and YSLEER. The ends lost 3 bases at V and 0 bases at J; junction bases unmatched: 4. CDR3 in amino acids: CASSQDRVSSYEQYF. DNA of the CDR3: TGCGCCAGCAGCCAGGACAGGGTTAGCTCCTACGAGCAGTACTTC.

The chain is built from TRBV6-6 and TRBJ2-1; 14 nucleotides align to TRBD2. V trimming: 5 bases; J trimming: 10 bases; junction bases outside the gene matches: 4. Per germline, CDR1 MNHNY and CDR2 SVGAGI (reference sequence). The CDR3 is 14 amino acids. The chain's CDR3 is CASSPRTSGGEQFF. The CDR3 nucleotides read TGTGCCAGCAGTCCCCGGACTAGCGGGGGGGAGCAGTTCTTC.

This chain connects TRBV11-2 to TRBJ2-2; D gene ambiguous. Germline CDR1 SGHAT, CDR2 FQNNGV. V was shortened by 4 bases and J by 2 bases, with 5 bases between the two germline ends. This CDR3 comprises 13 residues. The CDR3 sequence: CASSYSNTGELFF. The CDR3 nucleotides read TGTGCCAGCAGCTACAGCAACACCGGGGAGCTGTTTTTT.

V gene TRBV7-2 combines with J gene TRBJ1-1, with TRBD1 as a possible D gene (6 bases). This CDR3 spans 14 amino acids. V lost 4 bases to trimming and J lost 6 bases, with 15 bases between them. CDR1 and CDR2 from the germline V gene are SGHTA and FQGNSA. The CDR3 sequence is CASSYNTGIAEAFF. CDR3 DNA: TGTGCCAGCAGCTACAACACAGGGATCGCTGAAGCTTTCTTT.

V is TRBV29-1 and J is TRBJ2-1; TRBD2 aligns across 9 bases. The trim removed 7 bases at V and 7 bases at J, leaving 11 bases unmatched. This CDR3 has 14 amino acids. Germline lookup yields CDR1 SQVTM and CDR2 ANQGSEA. This chain's CDR3 is CSGGLASVWNEQFF. In DNA form, the CDR3 reads TGCAGCGGCGGACTAGCGTCTGTCTGGAATGAGCAGTTCTTC.